This paragraph covers one TCR beta chain sequence. Which antigen it targets is not known. Base-call qualities are not available, and no considerably larger clone is one nucleotide away. Including the terminal cysteine and phenylalanine, the CDR3 comprises 14 residues. Of the read, only the CDR3 DNA is kept; its 42 bases are in frame from base 1. V and J are trimmed by 7 bases and 2 bases, and the gene matches miss 7 bases of the junction. CDR1 and CDR2 are drawn from the germline V gene: MNHNS, SASEGT. The cohort consisted of 666 healthy bone marrow donors. All cohort members were sampled while nominally healthy, although unrecorded immune exposures were likely present. The donor was CMV seronegative and belonged to the group of 350 to 400 seronegative cohort members. Every donor gave a peripheral blood sample, and the peripheral blood mononuclear cells from that sample were used for TCR beta sequencing. Genomic DNA was extracted from the blood cell samples with the Qiagen DNeasy Blood Extraction Kit.

Libraries came from the immunoSEQ multiplex PCR assay. For the multiplex PCR, a mixture combining 60 forward primers for TCR Vbeta segments and 13 reverse primers for TCR Jbeta segments was used. The CDR3 region of rearranged TCR beta genes was amplified from genomic DNA by a multiplex PCR assay. Amplified TCR beta libraries were sequenced as 87-base-pair reads on the Illumina HiSeq System. The paper's data handling went like this. In a later analysis, 77 million or so unique TCR beta chains were counted across the 500 to 700 repertoires, and around 10 million of these chains were shared by at least two donors. A nearest-neighbor algorithm error-corrected the raw reads and collapsed the reads into unique sequences, merging closely related sequences to remove PCR and sequencing errors. To assign V, D and J gene segments, CDR3 sequences were aligned to IMGT reference sequences. For a sequence to be retained, at least a six-nucleotide match to both a V gene segment and a J gene segment was required. Rearrangements were called productive when the CDR3 lacked stop codons and stayed in frame with V and J; all others were non-productive. CDR3 was defined according to IMGT convention as the region running from the second conserved V-encoded cysteine to the conserved J-encoded phenylalanine. The earlier analysis of 500 to 600 of the donors excluded sequences that lacked an unambiguous match to a single V gene segment. An earlier analysis of roughly 590 of the donors called V segments functional above 56.7% productive rearrangements and segregating when the between-donor standard deviation exceeded 5%. A statistical classification framework was built for diagnosing cytomegalovirus status from the catalog of TCR beta chain sequences. A later analysis assigned V and J genes by comparing TCR nucleotide sequences with IMGT/GENE-DB human TR gene sequences. The TCRdist pipeline was used in a later analysis to assign CDR3 sequences and most-parsimonious VDJ recombination scenarios. A later analysis defined each TCR beta chain by its CDR3 amino acid sequence plus V-gene family, and excluded reads lacking a unique V-gene family. To address suspected cross-contamination and a sequencing artifact, a later analysis removed 450 to 700 highly shared, low-generation-probability nucleotide sequences. For each public chain, a later analysis derived a clonal expansion index from normalized ranks of inferred template counts within each repertoire. In a later analysis, generation probabilities were computed with a VDJ recombination model fitted to out-of-frame rearrangements, and the resulting probabilities were checked against IGoR. In a later analysis, hypergeometric tests were used to score TCR-TCR, TCR-HLA and TCR-CMV co-occurrence, with a repertoire-size bias correction applied to TCR pairs. False discovery rates were estimated in a later analysis by permuting HLA or CMV assignments 20 times. A later analysis grouped co-occurring TCRs with DBSCAN, adding TCRdist sequence similarity when clustering within HLA-allele-positive subsets. Repertoires with fewer than 30,000 or more than 120,000 public chains, plus five repertoires with anomalous nucleotide sharing, were excluded from co-occurrence clustering. Not all clones reach the TCRdb copy of this immuneACCESS table, which keeps in-frame sequences only. Checked studies attribute under half of the gap to unresolved V genes and leave the rest unexplained. The V and J calls and the clone size are those of that table, but D and trimming were determined from the DNA. Counted in this sample were some 150,000 clones; 80% of them appeared once. In total, the top ten clones hold roughly 1.2% of the sample.

This specimen belongs to a study of cytomegalovirus exposure and HLA in healthy donors (dated by TCRdb to about 2017). About the full investigation: An earlier analysis of a few hundred of the donors reported 250 to 350 Gb of sequence data and 95 million to 130 million unique TCR beta sequences obtained from about 200 million T cells. Alongside the repertoire data, information on donor age, sex, ethnicity and CMV serostatus was compiled. Besides the first cohort of hundreds of subjects, a separate validation cohort made up of roughly 130 different subjects was used. The aim of the study was to test whether cataloging public T cell receptors could identify signatures of past pathogen exposure. Among a few hundred genotyped donors of the cohort, an average of around 240,000 unique TCR beta nucleotide sequences were sequenced per donor, 15% to 20% of them non-productive. To decide whether each TCR beta V gene segment behaved as functional or pseudogenic, an earlier analysis of some 600 of the donors relied on high-throughput TCR beta sequencing. The T cell repertoires of several hundred subjects were profiled by immunosequencing and related to cytomegalovirus serostatus. Rather than drawing on any new phenotypic data, the later analysis identified candidate immune exposures from TCR beta sequences and the way those sequences occurred across donors. A later genetic analysis used genome-wide SNP genotypes for about 65% of the roughly 700 donors, treating that subset as a discovery cohort. Every discovery cohort repertoire had been produced on one sequencing platform. Typing coverage varied by locus: roughly 620-640 donors for A, B, C, DRB1 and DQB1; approximately 560 for DQA1; about 600 for DPA1; approximately 450 for DPB1. To predict cytomegalovirus infection status, the study brought together high-throughput TCR immunosequencing, statistical association of individual TCRs with disease status, and machine learning. HLA typing covered class I and class II loci at four-digit resolution. The genetic ancestry cluster associated with self-reported Caucasian donors included 81% of the approximately 410 genotyped donors. Because of strong linkage in the cohort, roughly five DR-DQ haplotypes were treated as single units for association and clustering. An early release covering roughly 640 HLA-typed donors comprised approximately 300 gigabases of sequencing data and roughly 86 million unique TCR sequences. To study patterns of TCR occurrence, a later analysis re-analyzed previously published TCR beta repertoires from 700 or so donors and added high-resolution HLA genotyping. Overall study results and their limits: At a false discovery rate of 0.05, a later analysis linked under 20,000 TCR beta sequences to specific HLA alleles. Most TCR sequences were observed very rarely across donors, whereas some public TCRs were present in many individuals. When HLA alleles, especially DR and DQ, strongly co-occurred, TCR associations were difficult to assign to individual alleles. In a later analysis, most CMV-associated TCR beta chains were found to appear HLA-restricted, with HLA associations seemingly driven largely by CMV exposure. The earlier analysis of 587 of the donors excluded over 15 rarely observed V segments, including chromosome 9 orphons, because counts were too low. A later genetic analysis associated a missense DCLRE1C variant with V-gene and J-gene trimming of TCR beta chains, and an independent cohort replicated the association. Broadly in line with IMGT annotations, most TCR beta V segments showed up in productive rearrangements about 87% or about 30% of the time in an earlier analysis of around 600 of the donors. In a later analysis, HLA-associated TCR beta chains showed more clonal expansion and lower generation probabilities than non-associated chains that were equally common. A further reported finding was that TCR beta sequences accurately predicted the HLA-A and HLA-B alleles for most subjects in the first cohort. A total of 150 to 200 TCR beta chains were listed by the study as associated with cytomegalovirus. Sequencing depth was assumed to be roughly uniform across donors in the presence/absence analyses, though that assumption may not hold. In this cohort, only TCR beta chains were sequenced, and detectable features were limited by the absence of alpha or paired-chain data. The authors suggested that the approach could potentially be extended to other disease states and immunological phenotypes. Because some donors lacked HLA typing at each locus, the association tests relied only on the typed subset. Linkage disequilibrium might explain the correlated functional status among segregating V segments, but an unknown experimental factor could not be excluded. The sequencing pipeline was judged likely to have produced a cluster of highly shared sequence variants as a technical artifact. In a later analysis, several top co-occurrence clusters were reported to appear linked to parvovirus B19, influenza, CMV and Epstein-Barr virus. Three of the identified cytomegalovirus-associated TCR beta chains were confirmed in vitro to be specific for cytomegalovirus antigens. A later analysis found that TCR association rates varied across HLA loci, with DRB1 alleles showing the most associated TCRs and HLA-C alleles the fewest. Immune exposure information for the cohort was limited to CMV serostatus. Because the 87-base-pair reads could not distinguish some IMGT-functional V segments, including TRBV6-2 and TRBV6-3, those segments were excluded. Cytomegalovirus status was reported to be diagnosed by the classifier with high specificity and sensitivity in both the original and validation cohorts. In a later genetic analysis, fewer N-insertions in productive TCRs were reported among donors in an Asian-associated ancestry cluster than the approximately 630-donor mean.

The sequencing sample was made of PBMCs. This clonotype was obtained from a woman in her 50s in good health and CMV-seronegative. This sequence uses TRBV6-1 and TRBJ1-2, and 7 junction bases match TRBD1. The bases read TGTGCCAGCATTAGAAGACAGGGAAACTATGGCTACACCTTC. This sequence encodes CASIRRQGNYGYTF.